This TCR beta chain was observed in a study of blood T cell repertoires in COVID-19. The overall study: Acute and convalescent COVID-19 specimens originated in the United States, Italy and Spain. T cells, B-cell-depleted T cells, or PBMCs supplied cDNA or gDNA.

In the source study's methods: From reference gene primer amplification, estimates of nucleated cell counts were derived. The protocol was immunoSEQ multiplex PCR, while the TCRdb copy is restricted to in-frame clones and leaves out a portion. Clone size and V and J calls were adopted from that table, with D and trimming inferred from the DNA. The sample shows a few hundred thousand clones, approximately 82% of them seen only once. Germline V gene lookup returns CDR1 KGHSH and CDR2 LQKENI. The CDR3 consists of 18 residues. V dropped 3 bases and J dropped 3; count of bases not matched to a gene: 6. The chain employs TRBV18 and TRBJ2-3; 16 bases match TRBD2. The source of this sequence is a man aged 25-45 years who had recovered from COVID-19. Sequenced: peripheral blood. CDR3 bases: TGTGCCAGCTCACCGCTCGGGACTAGCGGGGGGGCGACAGATACGCAGTATTTT. This translates into CASSPLGTSGGATDTQYF.